This TCR beta chain is drawn from a study of T cell responses to AZD1222 COVID-19 vaccine. The assay was immunoSEQ multiplex PCR, and TCRdb's table has in-frame clones only and misses some. The profile shows roughly 140,000 clones, about 93% of them singletons. Remarks on this clone: The antigen is undetermined.

Germline-derived CDR1 and CDR2 are SGHTA and FQGNSA. J was trimmed by 6 bases and V by 1 base; bases with no gene match: 5. The CDR3 extends over 15 amino acids. The study pooled second doses at about 4 or about 12 weeks. Overall study results and limits: Repertoire samples came only from after the peak T cell response. Among the donors, most were white British and more were female, and clonal diversity was possibly underestimated.

The gene calls are TRBV7-2 and TRBJ2-5; 10 bases match TRBD1. The receptor was derived from an adult who received the AZD1222 COVID-19 vaccine. Material: peripheral blood, obtained 28 days after the second AZD1222 dose. This chain's CDR3 is CASSLVTGGMKTQYF. The CDR3 region has the DNA TGTGCCAGCAGCTTAGTGACAGGGGGCATGAAGACCCAGTACTTC.